This is a list of T cell receptor beta chains from one sample in a study of blood T cell repertoires in COVID-19. Only in-frame clones appear in the TCRdb table, and some are missing; sequencing was by immunoSEQ multiplex PCR. The table lists 140,000 to 150,000 clones, about 76% of them singletons. The source material was peripheral blood. Source of these receptors: a human donor in a cohort sampled during active COVID-19. CDR3s include the opening cysteine and the closing phenylalanine or tryptophan. The D gene is left open where the match is weak. Clone size is given for some rows only: seen once, a few or many times, or a class if the clone is expanded.

>TRBV27|TRBJ1-2|TRBD1|15|.
CASSPGTAMEGGYTF
TGTGCCAGCAGCCCCGGGACAGCTATGGAGGGGGGCTACACCTTC
>TRBV18|TRBJ2-7|TRBD2|15|.
CASSPSGLPPYEQYF
TGTGCCAGCTCACCATCGGGACTACCACCCTACGAGCAGTACTTC
>TRBV5-5|TRBJ1-4|.|15|once
CASRPLQGDLKKLFF
TGTGCCAGCAGACCGCTACAGGGAGACCTTAAAAAACTGTTTTTT
>TRBV5-1|TRBJ2-7|.|14|once
CASSPEQGSYEQYF
TGCGCCAGCAGCCCGGAGCAGGGTTCCTACGAGCAGTACTTC
>TRBV7-2|TRBJ2-5|.|14|.
CASSAGITWETQYF
TGTGCCAGCAGCGCAGGAATTACCTGGGAGACCCAGTACTTC
>TRBV2|TRBJ2-7|.|12|.
CAGTKQGSEQYF
TGTGCCGGTACGAAACAGGGATCCGAGCAGTACTTC
>TRBV7-6|TRBJ2-5|.|16|.
CASSLHRFREKETQYF
TGTGCCAGCAGCTTACATAGGTTTCGGGAAAAAGAGACCCAGTACTTC
>TRBV6-5|TRBJ1-1|.|14|.
CASSHNRVATEAFF
TGTGCCAGCAGTCATAACAGGGTAGCCACTGAAGCTTTCTTT
>TRBV25-1|TRBJ1-2|TRBD1|15|.
CASSDPGQGSDGYTF
TGTGCCAGCAGTGACCCCGGACAGGGTTCCGATGGCTACACCTTC
>TRBV21-1|TRBJ2-7|.|15|.
CASSKGSSGLYEQYF
TGTGCCAGCAGCAAAGGGTCTAGCGGACTCTACGAGCAGTACTTC
>TRBV6-2/TRBV6-3|TRBJ2-1|.|16|.
CASSYLGEGAYNEQFF
TGTGCCAGCAGTTATCTCGGGGAAGGAGCCTACAATGAGCAGTTCTTC
>TRBV28|TRBJ1-5|TRBD1|14|once
CASSLQGLNQPQHF
TGTGCCAGCAGTCTACAGGGGCTCAATCAGCCCCAGCATTTT
>TRBV28|TRBJ2-3|TRBD1|15|.
CASSLEGAGADTQYF
TGTGCCAGCAGTTTAGAGGGGGCTGGGGCAGATACGCAGTATTTT
>TRBV19|TRBJ1-5|TRBD1|16|.
CASREQGGHSNQPQHF
TGTGCCAGTAGAGAACAGGGGGGCCATAGCAATCAGCCCCAGCATTTT
>TRBV6-5|TRBJ2-7|TRBD1|15|.
CASSPTGTGAYEQYF
TGTGCCAGCAGCCCAACCGGGACAGGAGCCTACGAGCAGTACTTC
>TRBV10-3|TRBJ1-5|TRBD1|15|.
CAISESTGGLQPQHF
TGTGCCATCAGTGAGTCAACAGGGGGCCTTCAGCCCCAGCATTTT
>TRBV7-2|TRBJ2-6|.|16|.
CASTPVRGSRANVLTF
TGTGCCAGCACCCCTGTTCGGGGTTCAAGGGCCAACGTCCTGACTTTC
>TRBV5-1|TRBJ2-7|.|14|.
CASSREQGSYEQYF
TGCGCCAGCAGCAGGGAACAGGGCTCCTACGAGCAGTACTTC
>TRBV18|TRBJ2-5|.|14|.
CASSPSWQEETQYF
TGTGCCAGCTCACCATCCTGGCAGGAAGAGACCCAGTACTTC
>TRBV15|TRBJ1-1|TRBD1|14|.
CATSRDRTGTEAFF
TGTGCCACCAGCAGAGATAGGACAGGGACTGAAGCTTTCTTT
>TRBV2|TRBJ2-7|TRBD2|13|once
CASREREGGEQYF
TGTGCCAGCAGGGAGCGGGAGGGGGGCGAGCAGTACTTC